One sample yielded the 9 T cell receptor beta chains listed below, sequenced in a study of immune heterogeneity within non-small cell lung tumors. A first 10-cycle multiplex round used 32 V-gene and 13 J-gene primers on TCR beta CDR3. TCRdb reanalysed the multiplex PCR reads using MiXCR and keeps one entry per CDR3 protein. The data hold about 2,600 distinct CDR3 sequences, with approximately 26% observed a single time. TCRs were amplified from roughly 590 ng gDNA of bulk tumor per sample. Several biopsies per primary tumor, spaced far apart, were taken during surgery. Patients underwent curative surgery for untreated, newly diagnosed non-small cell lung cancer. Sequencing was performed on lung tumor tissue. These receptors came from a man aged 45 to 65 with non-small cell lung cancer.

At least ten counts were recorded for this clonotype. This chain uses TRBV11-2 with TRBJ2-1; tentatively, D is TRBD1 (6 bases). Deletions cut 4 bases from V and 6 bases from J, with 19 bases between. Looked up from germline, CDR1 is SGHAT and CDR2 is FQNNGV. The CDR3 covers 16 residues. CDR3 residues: CASSSPGGLDPNEQFF. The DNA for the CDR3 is TGTGCCAGCAGCTCCCCTGGGGGCCTCGACCCCAATGAGCAGTTCTTC.

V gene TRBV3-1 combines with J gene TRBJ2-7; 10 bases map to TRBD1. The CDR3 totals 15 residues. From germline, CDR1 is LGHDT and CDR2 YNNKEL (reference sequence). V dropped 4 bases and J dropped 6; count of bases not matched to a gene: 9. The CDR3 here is CASSPARDRGTEQYF. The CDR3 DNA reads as TGTGCCAGCAGCCCCGCCCGGGACAGGGGTACCGAGCAGTACTTC.

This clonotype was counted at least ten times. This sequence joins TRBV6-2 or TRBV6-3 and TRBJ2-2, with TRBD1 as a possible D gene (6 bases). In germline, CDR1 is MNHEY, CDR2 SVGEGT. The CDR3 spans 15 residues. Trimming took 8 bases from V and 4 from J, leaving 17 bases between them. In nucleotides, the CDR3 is TGTGCCAGCGGCCCCAGGGGCGGACTCACCGGGGAGCTGTTTTTT. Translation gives CASGPRGGLTGELFF.

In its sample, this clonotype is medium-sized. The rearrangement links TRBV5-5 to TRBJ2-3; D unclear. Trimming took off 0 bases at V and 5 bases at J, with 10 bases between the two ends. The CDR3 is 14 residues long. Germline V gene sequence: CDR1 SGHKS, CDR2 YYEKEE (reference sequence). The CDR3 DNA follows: TGTGCCAGCAGCTTGGGGTATATCGGAGATACGCAGTATTTT. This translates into CASSLGYIGDTQYF.

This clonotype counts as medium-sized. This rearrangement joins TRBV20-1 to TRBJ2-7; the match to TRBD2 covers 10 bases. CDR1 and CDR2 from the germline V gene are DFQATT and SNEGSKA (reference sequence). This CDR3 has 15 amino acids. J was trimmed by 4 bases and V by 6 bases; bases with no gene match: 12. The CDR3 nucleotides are TGCAGTGCGAACCCCGGGACTAGCGACGGATACGAGCAGTACTTC. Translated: CSANPGTSDGYEQYF.

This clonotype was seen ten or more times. The CDR3 DNA sequence: TGCGCCAGCAGCTTGGTTGCGAACAATGAGCAGTTCTTC. This translates into CASSLVANNEQFF. The rearrangement links TRBV5-1 to TRBJ2-1; D gene unclear. The CDR3 is made up of 13 amino acids. Germline loops: CDR1 SGHRS, CDR2 YFSETQ. V gave up 0 bases and J gave up 5 bases, with 6 bases separating them.

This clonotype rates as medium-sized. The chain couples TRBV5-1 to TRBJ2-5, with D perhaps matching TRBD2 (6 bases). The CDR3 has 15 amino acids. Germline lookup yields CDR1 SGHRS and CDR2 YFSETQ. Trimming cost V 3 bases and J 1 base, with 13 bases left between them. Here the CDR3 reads CASSSRDSFQETQYF. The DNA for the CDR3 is TGCGCCAGCAGCTCCCGGGACTCTTTCCAAGAGACCCAGTACTTC.

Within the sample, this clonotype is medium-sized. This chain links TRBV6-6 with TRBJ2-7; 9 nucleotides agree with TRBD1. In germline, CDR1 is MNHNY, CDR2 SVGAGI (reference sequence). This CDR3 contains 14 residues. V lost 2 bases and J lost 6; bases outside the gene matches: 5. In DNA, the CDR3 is TGTGCCAGCAGTTACAACCTACAGGGGGCCGAGCAGTACTTC. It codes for CASSYNLQGAEQYF.

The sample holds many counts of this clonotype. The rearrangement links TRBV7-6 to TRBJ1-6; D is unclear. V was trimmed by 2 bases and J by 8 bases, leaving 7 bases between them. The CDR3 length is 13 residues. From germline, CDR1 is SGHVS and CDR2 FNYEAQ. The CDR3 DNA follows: TGTGCCAGCAGCTTAACCCCGGATTCACCCCTCCACTTT. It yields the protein CASSLTPDSPLHF.